This passage covers 15 T cell receptor beta chains from one sample sequenced in a study of T cells in localized non-small cell lung cancer. Assay used: immunoSEQ multiplex PCR; TCRdb lists only in-frame clones, some missing. The sample lists around 9,600 clones; roughly 94% were seen once. This sample comprised peripheral blood, obtained before any cancer treatment. These receptor sequences come from a woman aged 35 to 70 with stage I squamous cell lung carcinoma.

This clone was found once. The genes are TRBV2 and TRBJ1-5, with TRBD1 matching over 7 bases. The CDR3 length is 16 residues. V lost 6 bases to trimming and J lost 0 bases; unmatched junction nucleotides: 8. The germline CDR1 and CDR2 sequences are SNHLY and FYNNEI. As DNA, the CDR3 is TGTGCCAGCAGCCTCGGGACAGCGGATAGCAATCAGCCCCAGCATTTT. Residues: CASSLGTADSNQPQHF.

The chain carries TRBV6-1 and TRBJ1-1, with no clear D. Per germline, CDR1 MNHNS and CDR2 SASEGT. CDR3 length equals 12 residues. The ends were cut back, 7 bases at V and 11 bases at J, with 17 bases in the middle. DNA for the CDR3: TGTGCCAGCACCTTGACGGGCACGGGGGCTTTCTTT. This encodes CASTLTGTGAFF.

CDR3 region: CASKGSPGNQETQYF. CDR3 bases: TGCGCCAGCAAGGGGTCCCCAGGGAACCAAGAGACCCAGTACTTC. V and J are TRBV4-1 and TRBJ2-5; a possible D gene is TRBD1 (5 bases). The CDR3 loop spans 15 amino acids. Looked up from germline, CDR1 is MGHRA and CDR2 is YSYEKL. Between the trimmed V and J ends, which lost 7 bases and 0 bases, there was a span of 15 bases.

This sequence joins TRBV6-1 and TRBJ2-7, with TRBD1 matching over 7 bases. With V trimmed by 1 base and J by 5 bases, 8 bases remained unmatched. The CDR3 is 15 residues long. Germline V gene data show CDR1 as MNHNS and CDR2 as SASEGT. The CDR3 DNA sequence: TGTGCCAGCAGTGAAGGGTCAGGGGGACAAGACGAGCAGTACTTC. This codes for CASSEGSGGQDEQYF.

The V gene is TRBV5-1, the J gene TRBJ1-2; no firm D call. The CDR3 has 12 residues. V lost 0 bases to trimming and J lost 6 bases, with 6 bases between them. Looked up from germline, CDR1 is SGHRS and CDR2 is YFSETQ. The CDR3 nucleotides read TGCGCCAGCAGCTTGGACTGGGATGGCTACACCTTC. The encoded protein is CASSLDWDGYTF.

This clone showed up just once. V gene TRBV9 combines with J gene TRBJ1-2; 10 bases map to TRBD1. Germline V lookup: CDR1 SGDLS, CDR2 YYNGEE. The CDR3 contains 16 residues. V shed 2 bases, J shed 8 bases, and the junction held 12 bases outside the gene matches. The chain's CDR3 is CASSVGQGGFERGYTF. For the CDR3, the DNA is TGTGCCAGCAGCGTCGGACAGGGGGGATTCGAGCGCGGCTACACCTTC.

The J gene is TRBJ2-7, the V gene TRBV10-2; the D is unclear. Trimming cost V 2 bases and J 6 bases, with 5 bases left between them. Germline CDR1 WSHSY, CDR2 SAAADI. This CDR3 spans 11 amino acids. Here the CDR3 reads CASSEGSEQYF. The DNA for the CDR3 is TGCGCCAGCAGTGAGGGGTCCGAGCAGTACTTC.

The genes are TRBV2 and TRBJ2-3; D remains unclear. The V gene's germline CDR1 is SNHLY and CDR2 FYNNEI. With 2 bases removed from V and 5 bases from J, the gap between germline ends came to 5 bases. The CDR3 spans 12 residues. The CDR3 here is CASSEQLDTQYF. In nucleotides, the CDR3 is TGTGCCAGCAGTGAACAGCTAGATACGCAGTATTTT.

V and J are TRBV19 and TRBJ1-5, with 10 positions matching TRBD1. V lost 7 bases, J lost 6 bases, and 9 bases stayed unmatched. This CDR3 comprises 15 residues. Germline CDR1 LNHDA, CDR2 SQIVND (reference sequence). CDR3 in amino acids: CASTSTGQGGQPQHF. The DNA of the CDR3 is TGTGCCAGTACCTCAACTGGACAGGGGGGTCAGCCCCAGCATTTT.

The chain joins TRBV2 to TRBJ2-7; TRBD2 is a possible D gene (5 bases). Germline V gene data show CDR1 as SNHLY and CDR2 as FYNNEI. The V gene lost 7 bases and the J gene lost 2 bases, with 15 bases spanning the gap. This CDR3 comprises 14 residues. CDR3: CASTQGSGTYEQYF. CDR3 bases: TGTGCCAGCACCCAAGGCAGCGGAACCTACGAGCAGTACTTC.

The J gene is TRBJ2-7, the V gene TRBV11-3; 10 positions match TRBD1. CDR1 is SGHNT and CDR2 is YENEEA in the germline V gene. The CDR3 is made up of 15 amino acids. V was pared by 5 bases and J by 4 bases, with 8 bases of the junction left unmatched. The CDR3 DNA reads as TGTGCCAGCAGCCAACTTGGGACAGGGGAATACGAGCAGTACTTC. It yields the protein CASSQLGTGEYEQYF.

This chain links TRBV5-6 with TRBJ2-5, with 9 bases lining up with TRBD2. Germline V lookup: CDR1 SGHDT, CDR2 YYEEEE. Trimming removed 3 bases from V and 5 bases from J; junction bases left unmatched: 8. This CDR3 has 15 residues. The CDR3, as DNA: TGTGCCAGCAGCTACGGCGGGGGGGCCGGGGAGACCCAGTACTTC. Its protein product is CASSYGGGAGETQYF.

J is TRBJ2-6 and V is TRBV27; no clear D gene. Per the germline V gene, CDR1 is MNHEY and CDR2 is SMNVEV (reference sequence). V lost 3 bases and J 4 bases, leaving 7 bases between the germline ends. The CDR3 loop spans 14 amino acids. The CDR3 spells CASSFGNGANVLTF. DNA for the CDR3: TGTGCCAGCAGTTTCGGCAACGGGGCCAACGTCCTGACTTTC.

CDR3 in amino acids: CASGWRAGELFF. CDR3 nucleotides: TGTGCCAGCGGTTGGAGGGCCGGGGAGCTGTTTTTT. The rearrangement uses TRBV6-5 and TRBJ2-2; tentative D call: TRBD2 (6 bases). This CDR3 spans 12 amino acids. Germline CDR1 MNHEY, CDR2 SVGAGI. Trimming removed 8 bases from V and 6 bases from J, with 10 bases in between.

The V and J genes are TRBV19 and TRBJ1-2, with TRBD1 matching 9 bases. This CDR3 has 15 amino acids. V gave up 6 bases and J gave up 2 bases; unmatched junction bases: 7. The germline V gene has CDR1 LNHDA and CDR2 SQIVND (reference sequence). The CDR3 region is CASSPDRGINYGYTF. The CDR3 DNA reads TGTGCCAGTAGCCCGGACAGGGGAATAAACTATGGCTACACCTTC.